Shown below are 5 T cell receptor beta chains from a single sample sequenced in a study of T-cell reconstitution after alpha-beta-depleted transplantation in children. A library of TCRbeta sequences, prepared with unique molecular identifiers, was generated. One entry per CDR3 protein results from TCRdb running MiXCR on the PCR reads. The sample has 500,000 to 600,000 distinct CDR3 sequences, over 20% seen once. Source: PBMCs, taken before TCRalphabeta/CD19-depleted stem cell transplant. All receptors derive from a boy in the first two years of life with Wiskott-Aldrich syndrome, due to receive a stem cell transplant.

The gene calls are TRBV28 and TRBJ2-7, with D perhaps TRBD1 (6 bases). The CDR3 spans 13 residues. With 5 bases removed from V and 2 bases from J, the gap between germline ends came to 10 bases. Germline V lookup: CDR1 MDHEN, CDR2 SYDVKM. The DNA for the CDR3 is TGTGCCAGCAGTCGACAGGTCCCCTACGAGCAGTACTTC. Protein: CASSRQVPYEQYF.

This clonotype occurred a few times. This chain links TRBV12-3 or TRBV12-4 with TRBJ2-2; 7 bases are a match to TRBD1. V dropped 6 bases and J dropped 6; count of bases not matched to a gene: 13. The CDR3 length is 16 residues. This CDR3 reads CASSLEQGVVAGELFF. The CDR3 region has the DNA TGTGCCAGCAGCCTCGAGCAGGGGGTTGTGGCCGGGGAGCTGTTTTTT.

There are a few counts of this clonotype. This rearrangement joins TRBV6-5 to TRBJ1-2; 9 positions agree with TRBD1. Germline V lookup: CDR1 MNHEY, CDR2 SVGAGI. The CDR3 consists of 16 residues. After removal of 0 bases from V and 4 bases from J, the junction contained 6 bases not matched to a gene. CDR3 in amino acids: CASSYSRGTGFYGYTF. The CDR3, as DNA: TGTGCCAGCAGTTACTCCCGTGGGACAGGGTTCTATGGCTACACCTTC.

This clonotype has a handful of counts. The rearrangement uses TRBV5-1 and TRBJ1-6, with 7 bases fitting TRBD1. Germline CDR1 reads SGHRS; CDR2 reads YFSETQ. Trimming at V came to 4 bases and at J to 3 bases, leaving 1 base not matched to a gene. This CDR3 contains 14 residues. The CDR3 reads CASSRDSYNSPLHF. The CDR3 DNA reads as TGCGCCAGCAGCCGGGACAGCTATAATTCACCCCTCCACTTT.

The CDR3 protein is CSASPRGYEQYF. The CDR3, as DNA: TGCAGTGCTAGTCCCCGAGGCTACGAGCAGTACTTC. The chain employs TRBV20-1 and TRBJ2-7; D not certain. This CDR3 has 12 amino acids. Trimming took 3 bases from V and 3 from J, leaving 9 bases between them. Germline assignment: CDR1 DFQATT and CDR2 SNEGSKA (reference sequence).